The TCR beta chain under discussion was sequenced for a study of CD8 T cells in Susac syndrome. Relapsing-remitting disease, either stable or active, was present in the multiple sclerosis controls, who were treatment-naive patients. With random hexamers, reverse transcription was performed on roughly 0.5 to 1 ug of RNA. The immunoSEQ assay covered 54 Vbeta and 13 Jbeta segments for CDR3. TCRdb independently ran MiXCR on the immunoSEQ multiplex PCR reads; one entry per CDR3 protein. Found here are under 250,000 distinct CDR3 sequences, 93% of them singletons; the top ten hold around 0.067%. The sample comprised CD4+ T cells from PBMCs. The TCR comes from a human donor with multiple sclerosis.

The CDR3 nucleotides read TGCAGCGTTAATGGCTACACCTTC. The encoded protein is CSVNGYTF. V usage is TRBV29-1 and J usage is TRBJ1-2, with no clear D. V was cut by 5 bases and J by 6 bases, with 1 base left in between. The germline gives CDR1 SQVTM, CDR2 ANQGSEA. The CDR3 runs to 8 residues. The full variable domain, completed using reference TRBV29-1 and TRBJ1-2, is SAVISQKPSRDICQRGTSLTIQCQVDSQVTMMFWYRQQPGQSLTLIATANQGSEATYESGFVIDKFPISRPNLTFSTLTVSNMSPEDSSIYLCSVNGYTFGSGTRLTVV.